This T cell receptor (beta chain) was identified in a study of blood T cell repertoires in COVID-19 (TCRdb year 2020). Regarding the complete study: The collaborator samples originated in the United States, Italy and Spain and spanned the acute and convalescent phases of COVID-19. The prospective study material was composed of cDNA or gDNA derived from T cells, B-cell-depleted T cells, or PBMCs. The dataset comprised deeply sampled blood TCRbeta repertoires from subjects exposed to, actively infected with, or recovered from COVID-19. A freely available public database, intended as a resource for researchers studying the immune response to SARS-CoV-2, is where the repertoires were released. Samples were obtained from the ongoing ImmuneRACE study (first 160 participants) and from over a thousand subjects provided by 6 global collaborators. The sample metadata nearly always contained a de-identified subject ID, COVID-19 status, age in years and sex. Where available, HLA class I and class II types were taken from metadata supplied by the sample provider and were not determined by assay-based typing.

Based on the germline V gene, the CDR1 and CDR2 sequences are SGHTA and FQGNSA. V gives up 2 bases and J gives up 6 bases, and the segment between their germline ends measures 14 bases. The CDR3 contains 15 residues, cysteine and phenylalanine counted. Only the CDR3 part of the read is kept: 45 bases, read in frame from the first base. On this clone: The target of this receptor is not known. No quality values exist for individual bases; no much larger clone is one base distant.

Overall study outcomes, separate from this receptor: The amount of clinical and demographic metadata varied by source and participant and was provided uncurated.

TCRbeta CDR3 regions were amplified from genomic DNA using the immunoSEQ Assay, a bias-controlled multiplex PCR. Per the source publication's procedure: Within the assay, amplification of reference gene primers was used to estimate how many nucleated cells each sample contained. Sequence reads were collapsed and filtered to measure the absolute abundance of every unique TCRbeta CDR3 rearrangement. For each sample, productive Simpson clonality was calculated as the square root of Simpson's diversity index across productive rearrangements. TCRdb limited this immuneACCESS table to in-frame rearrangements with V and J called. A share of clones is missing; checked studies link under half to unresolved V genes, and the rest is unexplained. The V and J calls and the clone size are those of that table, but D and trimming were determined from the DNA. The sample table contains 110,000 or so clones; only one count was recorded for around 91% of them. Around 30% of the sample belongs to the ten largest clones.

Collaborating institutions collected whole blood in K2EDTA tubes following their own protocols. For TCRbeta analysis, collaborators shipped samples in one of three forms: frozen whole blood, isolated PBMCs, or DNA extracted from either of those sample types. The rearrangement combines TRBV7-2 with TRBJ2-1, with TRBD1 tentatively as D gene (5 bases match). The clonotype was recovered from an older man with active or convalescent COVID-19. The sample taken for sequencing was peripheral blood. The CDR3 region has the sequence CASSLYRIRTNEQFF. The DNA reads as follows: TGTGCCAGCAGCTTATACAGGATTAGGACCAATGAGCAGTTCTTC.